The rows below give T cell receptor beta chains drawn from one sample of a study of blood T cell repertoires in COVID-19. Only in-frame clones appear in the TCRdb table, and some are missing; sequencing was by immunoSEQ multiplex PCR. The table records nearly 350,000 clones, approximately 89% of them present only once. The sample comprised peripheral blood. These receptor sequences come from a woman between 18 and 29 years old who had recovered from COVID-19. The CDR3 runs from the conserved cysteine through the conserved F or W. Each record gives: J gene, D gene, clone size, V gene, CDR3 DNA, CDR3 protein. A D gene is named only where the DNA matches it firmly. Not all rows give a size; the values are once, few, many and, for expanded clones, a class.

J gene: TRBJ2-1
D gene: .
clone size: .
V gene: TRBV7-2
CDR3 DNA: TGTGCCAGCAGCCAGAGCGGAATGTACAATGAGCAGTTCTTC
CDR3 protein: CASSQSGMYNEQFF

J gene: TRBJ2-1
D gene: TRBD2
clone size: .
V gene: TRBV2
CDR3 DNA: TGTGCCAGCAGCCCGGGACTAGCGGCCGCCAATGAGCAGTTCTTC
CDR3 protein: CASSPGLAAANEQFF

J gene: TRBJ1-4
D gene: TRBD1
clone size: .
V gene: TRBV7-2
CDR3 DNA: TGTGCCAGCAGCTTAGCCAGGACAGGGAAGGAAAAACTGTTTTTT
CDR3 protein: CASSLARTGKEKLFF

J gene: TRBJ2-3
D gene: .
clone size: .
V gene: TRBV6-2/TRBV6-3
CDR3 DNA: TGTGCCAGCAGTTATGGGGGCCGAACAGATACGCAGTATTTT
CDR3 protein: CASSYGGRTDTQYF

J gene: TRBJ2-2
D gene: TRBD1
clone size: .
V gene: TRBV7-2
CDR3 DNA: TGTGCCAGCAGCGCAGACAGGGTTAACACCGGGGAGCTGTTTTTT
CDR3 protein: CASSADRVNTGELFF

J gene: TRBJ1-1
D gene: .
clone size: .
V gene: TRBV27
CDR3 DNA: TGTGCCAGCAGTTTTGGGGGGGCGAACACTGAAGCTTTCTTT
CDR3 protein: CASSFGGANTEAFF

J gene: TRBJ1-2
D gene: TRBD1
clone size: once
V gene: TRBV9
CDR3 DNA: TGTGCCAGCAGCGTAGGCAGGGGGCTAGGTGGCTACACCTTC
CDR3 protein: CASSVGRGLGGYTF

J gene: TRBJ1-1
D gene: TRBD1
clone size: .
V gene: TRBV7-9
CDR3 DNA: TGTGCCAGCAGCTTCCAGGACAGGGGGCGAGAGGGTGAAGCTTTCTTT
CDR3 protein: CASSFQDRGREGEAFF

J gene: TRBJ1-2
D gene: TRBD1
clone size: once
V gene: TRBV6-2/TRBV6-3
CDR3 DNA: TGTGCCAGCAGTAACCGACAGGGAAACTATGGCTACACCTTC
CDR3 protein: CASSNRQGNYGYTF

J gene: TRBJ2-4
D gene: TRBD1
clone size: .
V gene: TRBV4-3
CDR3 DNA: TGCGCCAGCAGCCAAGTCCCCAGGGGGAAACTAGCCAAAAACATTCAGTACTTC
CDR3 protein: CASSQVPRGKLAKNIQYF

J gene: TRBJ2-1
D gene: .
clone size: .
V gene: TRBV9
CDR3 DNA: TGTGCCAGCAGCGTAGTTAGTGTGAGCTCCTACAATGAGCAGTTCTTC
CDR3 protein: CASSVVSVSSYNEQFF

J gene: TRBJ1-1
D gene: TRBD1
clone size: .
V gene: TRBV2
CDR3 DNA: TGTGCCACCACGGAACAGGGGGCTATTAACACTGAAGCTTTCTTT
CDR3 protein: CATTEQGAINTEAFF

J gene: TRBJ2-1
D gene: TRBD1
clone size: .
V gene: TRBV7-2
CDR3 DNA: TGTGCCAGCAGCTCCACCCCGTCCGGGACAGTTCTGTTCTTC
CDR3 protein: CASSSTPSGTVLFF

J gene: TRBJ1-1
D gene: .
clone size: .
V gene: TRBV4-1
CDR3 DNA: TGCGCCAGCACCAGGGCCCCTTGGGGGGGCGGTACTGAAGCTTTCTTT
CDR3 protein: CASTRAPWGGGTEAFF

J gene: TRBJ2-1
D gene: .
clone size: .
V gene: TRBV19
CDR3 DNA: TGTGCCAGTAGTTCGGGCAGGGCGGCTGAGCAGTTCTTC
CDR3 protein: CASSSGRAAEQFF

J gene: TRBJ1-5
D gene: .
clone size: .
V gene: TRBV10-3
CDR3 DNA: TGTGCCATCAGTGATTCCCGCAGGGGTCATCAGCCCCAGCATTTT
CDR3 protein: CAISDSRRGHQPQHF

J gene: TRBJ1-2
D gene: .
clone size: .
V gene: TRBV11-3
CDR3 DNA: TGTGCCAGCAGCTTAGCCAGGGATCGCGGCTACACCTTC
CDR3 protein: CASSLARDRGYTF

J gene: TRBJ2-1
D gene: TRBD2
clone size: .
V gene: TRBV5-1
CDR3 DNA: TGCGCCAGCAGCTTGGTTCCTAGCGGGAGCCACAATGAGCAGTTCTTC
CDR3 protein: CASSLVPSGSHNEQFF

J gene: TRBJ1-4
D gene: .
clone size: .
V gene: TRBV19
CDR3 DNA: TGTGCCAGTAGTAGGCCACGACGGAGGAATGAAAAACTGTTTTTT
CDR3 protein: CASSRPRRRNEKLFF

J gene: TRBJ1-1
D gene: TRBD1
clone size: .
V gene: TRBV19
CDR3 DNA: TGTGCCAGTAGCATAGACAGGGGGAACACTGAAGCTTTCTTT
CDR3 protein: CASSIDRGNTEAFF

J gene: TRBJ1-2
D gene: .
clone size: .
V gene: TRBV29-1
CDR3 DNA: TGCAGCGTTGAACTTACTCAAGATGGCTACACCTTC
CDR3 protein: CSVELTQDGYTF

J gene: TRBJ1-1
D gene: .
clone size: .
V gene: TRBV25-1
CDR3 DNA: TGTGCCAGCAGCCCCCGGCCGGGAGAAATGATGAACACTGAAGCTTTCTTT
CDR3 protein: CASSPRPGEMMNTEAFF

J gene: TRBJ2-1
D gene: TRBD2
clone size: .
V gene: TRBV24-1
CDR3 DNA: TGTGCCACCAGCAACCAACCCCTGACTAGCGGAGACTACAATGAGCAGTTCTTC
CDR3 protein: CATSNQPLTSGDYNEQFF

J gene: TRBJ1-4
D gene: .
clone size: .
V gene: TRBV10-3
CDR3 DNA: TGTGCCATCAGTGGCGGCGAGAATGAAAAACTGTTTTTT
CDR3 protein: CAISGGENEKLFF

J gene: TRBJ2-2
D gene: .
clone size: .
V gene: TRBV6-2/TRBV6-3
CDR3 DNA: TGTGCCAGCAGTTTGTACACCCCGAACACCGGGGAGCTGTTTTTT
CDR3 protein: CASSLYTPNTGELFF

J gene: TRBJ2-5
D gene: TRBD2
clone size: .
V gene: TRBV15
CDR3 DNA: TGTGCCACCAGCAGGGGGACTAGCGCAAAGGTGGAGACCCAGTACTTC
CDR3 protein: CATSRGTSAKVETQYF

J gene: TRBJ2-3
D gene: TRBD1
clone size: .
V gene: TRBV11-2
CDR3 DNA: TGTGCCAGCAGCGAACAGGGGGCGAGCACAGATACGCAGTATTTT
CDR3 protein: CASSEQGASTDTQYF

J gene: TRBJ2-3
D gene: TRBD2
clone size: .
V gene: TRBV5-1
CDR3 DNA: TGCGCCAGCAGCATACTAGCGGGAGGTCAAGATACGCAGTATTTT
CDR3 protein: CASSILAGGQDTQYF

J gene: TRBJ1-2
D gene: .
clone size: .
V gene: TRBV10-3
CDR3 DNA: TGTGCCAGCCGAGGTGCAGGGAGGGATGGCTACACCTTC
CDR3 protein: CASRGAGRDGYTF

J gene: TRBJ2-1
D gene: TRBD2
clone size: .
V gene: TRBV11-3
CDR3 DNA: TGTGCCAGCAGCTCCAGACTAGCGGGAGGGCCGGAGTTCTTC
CDR3 protein: CASSSRLAGGPEFF

J gene: TRBJ2-2
D gene: TRBD2
clone size: few
V gene: TRBV11-3
CDR3 DNA: TGTGCCAGCAGCTTAGTTAGCGGGATCACCGGGGAGCTGTTTTTT
CDR3 protein: CASSLVSGITGELFF

J gene: TRBJ2-5
D gene: .
clone size: .
V gene: TRBV18
CDR3 DNA: TGTGCCAGCTCACTGCTAGGCCAAGAGACCCAGTACTTC
CDR3 protein: CASSLLGQETQYF

J gene: TRBJ1-1
D gene: TRBD1
clone size: .
V gene: TRBV7-8
CDR3 DNA: TGTGCCAGCAGCTTAACAGGGGGCCTCACTGAAGCTTTCTTT
CDR3 protein: CASSLTGGLTEAFF

J gene: TRBJ2-5
D gene: .
clone size: .
V gene: TRBV27
CDR3 DNA: TGTGCCAGCAGTTTATCCATACCGCCGGGGACCCAGTACTTC
CDR3 protein: CASSLSIPPGTQYF

J gene: TRBJ1-4
D gene: .
clone size: .
V gene: TRBV2
CDR3 DNA: TGTGCCAGCAGTGAAGTGGCGGGTGGCGAAAAACTGTTTTTT
CDR3 protein: CASSEVAGGEKLFF

J gene: TRBJ1-2
D gene: TRBD1
clone size: .
V gene: TRBV11-2
CDR3 DNA: TGTGCCAGCAGCTTAGTTGCGACAGGGTCCTATGGCTACACCTTC
CDR3 protein: CASSLVATGSYGYTF

J gene: TRBJ2-5
D gene: .
clone size: .
V gene: TRBV27
CDR3 DNA: TGTGCCAGCAGTTTATTGGGGGGCCAAGAGACCCAGTACTTC
CDR3 protein: CASSLLGGQETQYF

J gene: TRBJ2-3
D gene: TRBD2
clone size: .
V gene: TRBV5-4
CDR3 DNA: TGTGCCAGCAGCTTGTCTAGCGGGGAAACAGATACGCAGTATTTT
CDR3 protein: CASSLSSGETDTQYF

J gene: TRBJ1-2
D gene: .
clone size: once
V gene: TRBV7-9
CDR3 DNA: TGTGCCAGCAGCTTTACAGGGCTCAGCTATGGCTACACCTTC
CDR3 protein: CASSFTGLSYGYTF

J gene: TRBJ1-1
D gene: .
clone size: once
V gene: TRBV5-1
CDR3 DNA: TGCGCCAGCAGCCCGGGGGTAGCTGAAGCTTTCTTT
CDR3 protein: CASSPGVAEAFF

J gene: TRBJ1-4
D gene: .
clone size: .
V gene: TRBV18
CDR3 DNA: TGTGCCAGCTCACCAATTCCCGAGACAGATACTAATGAAAAACTGTTTTTT
CDR3 protein: CASSPIPETDTNEKLFF

J gene: TRBJ2-3
D gene: TRBD2
clone size: .
V gene: TRBV30
CDR3 DNA: TGTGCCTGGAGTGGATCTTACGGCGGGAGGGGGGAGCAGTATTTT
CDR3 protein: CAWSGSYGGRGEQYF

J gene: TRBJ1-4
D gene: TRBD1
clone size: .
V gene: TRBV27
CDR3 DNA: TGTGCCAGCAGGATAGACAGGGCGTCCGTATTCCCCACTAATGAAAAACTGTTTTTT
CDR3 protein: CASRIDRASVFPTNEKLFF

J gene: TRBJ1-1
D gene: .
clone size: once
V gene: TRBV6-2/TRBV6-3
CDR3 DNA: TGTGCCAGCAGCCCAGCGGGTGCGGGTGACACTGAAGCTTTCTTT
CDR3 protein: CASSPAGAGDTEAFF

J gene: TRBJ2-3
D gene: TRBD1
clone size: .
V gene: TRBV7-9
CDR3 DNA: TGTGCCAGCAGCCCGATAACAGGGGGCTCGGGACCAGATACGCAGTATTTT
CDR3 protein: CASSPITGGSGPDTQYF

J gene: TRBJ1-2
D gene: TRBD1
clone size: once
V gene: TRBV11-3
CDR3 DNA: TGTGCCAGCAGCACGGAGACAGGGACCTATGGCTACACCTTC
CDR3 protein: CASSTETGTYGYTF

J gene: TRBJ2-1
D gene: .
clone size: once
V gene: TRBV20-1
CDR3 DNA: TGCAGTGCTAGAGGGAGAAATGAGCAGTTCTTC
CDR3 protein: CSARGRNEQFF

J gene: TRBJ1-1
D gene: TRBD1
clone size: .
V gene: TRBV12-3/TRBV12-4
CDR3 DNA: TGTGCCAGCAGACCGACAGGGGTGGGAGAAGCTTTCTTT
CDR3 protein: CASRPTGVGEAFF